This is a list of T cell receptor beta chains from one sample in a study of T cells in Graves' hyperthyroidism and ophthalmopathy. In TCRdb, the multiplex PCR reads were re-called with MiXCR into one record per CDR3 protein. The sample records more than 500,000 distinct CDR3 sequences, 14% to 15% being singletons. The sequenced sample was blood. The origin of the receptors is a woman aged 40 to 50 with Graves' ophthalmopathy. Both conserved end residues are part of each CDR3. The D gene is left open where the match is weak. Size tells how often a clone was seen (once, few, many) or the class of an expanded clone, and some rows leave it out.

V	J	size	D	CDR3	DNA
TRBV20-1	TRBJ1-3	many	NA	CSASWHSDRNTIYF	TGCAGTGCTAGTTGGCACTCCGACAGAAACACCATATATTTT
TRBV13	TRBJ1-1	many	TRBD1	CASMDRENTEAFF	TGTGCCAGCATGGACAGGGAGAACACTGAAGCTTTCTTT
TRBV11-2	TRBJ2-5	many	TRBD1	CASSLLFRNRGRLGETQYF	TGTGCCAGCAGCTTACTCTTCCGTAACAGGGGGCGGTTAGGGGAGACCCAGTACTTC
TRBV30	TRBJ2-2	many	NA	CAWIQGELFF	TGTGCCTGGATCCAAGGGGAGCTGTTTTTT
TRBV6-2/TRBV6-3	TRBJ2-4	many	TRBD2	CATRLAGASSEYIQYF	TGTGCCACCCGATTAGCGGGAGCCTCTTCAGAATACATTCAGTACTTC
TRBV10-3	TRBJ1-2	many	TRBD1	CAISESGTGLGYTF	TGTGCCATCAGTGAGTCGGGGACAGGGCTTGGCTACACCTTC
TRBV7-9	TRBJ2-2	many	TRBD2	CASSFNGRPNTGELFF	TGTGCCAGCAGCTTTAACGGGAGGCCCAACACCGGGGAGCTGTTTTTT
TRBV6-1	TRBJ1-1	NA	NA	CASRRGSTSKDTEAFF	TGTGCCAGCAGAAGGGGGAGCACCTCCAAGGACACTGAAGCTTTCTTT
TRBV12-3/TRBV12-4	TRBJ2-2	few	NA	CATPPGNTGELFF	TGTGCCACACCCCCCGGGAACACCGGGGAGCTGTTTTTT
TRBV12-3/TRBV12-4	TRBJ1-3	many	TRBD1	CASSRFGTGENTIYF	TGTGCCAGCAGTCGATTCGGGACAGGGGAAAACACCATATATTTT
TRBV7-3	TRBJ1-6	NA	NA	CASSNRIDSPLHF	TGTGCCAGCAGTAACAGAATAGATTCACCCCTCCACTTT
TRBV12-3/TRBV12-4	TRBJ2-5	once	TRBD2	CASSSPLAGVQETQYF	TGTGCCAGCAGTTCTCCCTTAGCGGGGGTCCAAGAGACCCAGTACTTC
TRBV19	TRBJ1-2	many	NA	CASSITVIYGYTF	TGTGCCAGTAGTATAACGGTCATCTATGGCTACACCTTC
TRBV12-3/TRBV12-4	TRBJ2-3	NA	NA	CASSPGTRAQYF	TGTGCCAGCAGTCCCGGCACTCGGGCGCAGTATTTT
TRBV4-1	TRBJ2-7	few	TRBD2	CASSQGLVLYEQYF	TGCGCCAGCAGCCAGGGACTAGTTCTCTACGAGCAGTACTTC
TRBV6-5	TRBJ1-1	NA	NA	CASSYPTGGTEAFF	TGTGCCAGCAGTTACCCGACGGGGGGCACTGAAGCTTTCTTT
TRBV12-5	TRBJ1-5	NA	TRBD1	CASGAGQGNQPQHF	TGTGCTAGTGGTGCAGGACAGGGGAATCAGCCCCAGCATTTT
TRBV6-2/TRBV6-3	TRBJ1-1	NA	NA	CASSGGDPNTEAFF	TGTGCCAGCAGTGGTGGAGACCCGAACACTGAAGCTTTCTTT
TRBV19	TRBJ1-5	NA	TRBD1	CASTDRGDQPHHF	TGTGCCAGCACAGACAGGGGGGATCAGCCCCATCATTTT
TRBV18	TRBJ1-2	few	TRBD1	CASSPPETGVIGYTF	TGTGCCAGCTCACCTCCCGAGACAGGGGTAATCGGCTACACCTTC
TRBV11-3	TRBJ1-2	few	NA	CASSLEGSGAYGYTF	TGTGCCAGCAGCTTAGAGGGAAGTGGTGCCTATGGCTACACCTTC
TRBV9	TRBJ2-3	many	TRBD2	CASSVRAGGRTDTQYF	TGTGCCAGCAGCGTGAGAGCGGGAGGGCGCACAGATACGCAGTATTTT
TRBV20-1	TRBJ2-7	many	NA	CSARNALGKINRGEQYF	TGCAGTGCTAGAAATGCACTGGGAAAAATTAATCGGGGCGAGCAGTACTTC
TRBV6-5	TRBJ2-7	many	NA	CASSYRETDYEQYF	TGTGCCAGCAGTTACCGGGAAACGGACTACGAGCAGTACTTC
TRBV2	TRBJ2-7	many	NA	CASSERRSTYEQYF	TGTGCCAGCAGTGAACGTAGGTCGACCTACGAGCAGTACTTC
TRBV9	TRBJ1-3	many	NA	CASSAGSGNTIYF	TGTGCCAGCAGTGCCGGGTCTGGAAACACCATATATTTT
TRBV12-3/TRBV12-4	TRBJ1-1	many	NA	CAGSLVQGAEAFF	TGTGCCGGCAGTTTAGTACAGGGCGCTGAAGCTTTCTTT
TRBV27	TRBJ2-2	NA	TRBD2	CASSQGTSGRAGELFF	TGTGCCAGCAGTCAAGGGACTAGCGGGAGAGCCGGGGAGCTGTTTTTT
TRBV9	TRBJ1-2	many	TRBD1	CASSGWTGRNYGYTF	TGTGCCAGCAGCGGATGGACAGGGAGGAATTATGGCTACACCTTC
TRBV20-1	TRBJ1-2	many	TRBD1	CSASRGEDYGYTF	TGCAGTGCTAGCAGGGGGGAGGACTATGGCTACACCTTC
TRBV7-2	TRBJ2-5	many	TRBD2	CASSPGLVTETQYF	TGTGCCAGCAGCCCCGGACTAGTGACGGAGACCCAGTACTTC
TRBV12-3/TRBV12-4	TRBJ2-2	many	NA	CASRERAQAATGELFF	TGTGCCAGCAGGGAGCGGGCGCAGGCGGCCACCGGGGAGCTGTTTTTT
TRBV7-8	TRBJ2-3	many	NA	CASSLDIGSTDTQYF	TGTGCCAGCAGCTTAGATATCGGCAGCACAGATACGCAGTATTTT
TRBV19	TRBJ2-6	few	NA	CASSMQTSFSGANVLTF	TGTGCCAGTAGTATGCAGACGAGTTTCTCTGGGGCCAACGTCCTGACTTTC
TRBV6-1	TRBJ2-5	NA	NA	CASSRRDTKETQYF	TGTGCCAGCTCCCGCCGGGACACTAAAGAGACCCAGTACTTC
TRBV7-6	TRBJ2-7	many	TRBD2	CASSSRLAGGGYEQYF	TGTGCCAGCAGCTCAAGACTAGCGGGAGGTGGGTACGAGCAGTACTTC
TRBV28	TRBJ1-5	many	NA	CASGLVQGNQPQHF	TGTGCCAGCGGGCTTGTACAAGGGAATCAGCCCCAGCATTTT
TRBV27	TRBJ1-5	few	NA	CASSRGGASQPQHF	TGTGCCAGCAGTCGGGGGGGGGCGTCCCAGCCCCAGCATTTT
TRBV12-3/TRBV12-4	TRBJ2-5	few	TRBD1	CASSLGSGTDGTQYF	TGTGCCAGCAGTTTGGGGTCCGGGACAGATGGGACCCAGTACTTC
TRBV12-3/TRBV12-4	TRBJ2-5	many	NA	CASSYDLGETQYF	TGTGCCAGCAGCTACGACCTAGGGGAGACCCAGTACTTC
TRBV28	TRBJ2-7	few	NA	CASMWARTGFYEQYF	TGTGCCAGTATGTGGGCCCGGACGGGATTCTACGAGCAGTACTTC
TRBV13	TRBJ2-5	many	TRBD2	CASSPRLAGGQETQYF	TGTGCCAGCAGCCCCCGACTAGCGGGAGGTCAAGAGACCCAGTACTTC
TRBV2	TRBJ1-1	many	TRBD1	CASSGDRGTEAFF	TGTGCCAGCAGTGGGGACAGGGGGACTGAAGCTTTCTTT
TRBV27	TRBJ2-5	NA	NA	CASSLKVWGGETQYF	TGTGCCAGCAGTTTAAAAGTGTGGGGAGGAGAGACCCAGTACTTC
TRBV6-2/TRBV6-3	TRBJ2-3	few	NA	CASSPGEADTQYF	TGTGCCAGCAGCCCCGGCGAGGCAGATACGCAGTATTTT
TRBV28	TRBJ2-4	few	TRBD1	CASNPLAGQGYIQYF	TGTGCCAGCAACCCTTTAGCCGGACAGGGATACATTCAGTACTTC
TRBV2	TRBJ2-2	many	TRBD1	CASSPGQDKGELFF	TGTGCCAGCAGTCCGGGACAGGACAAGGGGGAGCTGTTTTTT
TRBV27	TRBJ2-3	NA	TRBD2	CASSPGTSGRGAQYF	TGTGCCAGCAGCCCAGGGACTAGCGGGAGGGGTGCGCAGTATTTT